Each of the 29 T cell receptor beta chains below was sequenced from the same sample in a study of blood T cell repertoires in COVID-19. Method: immunoSEQ multiplex PCR; TCRdb's copy keeps in-frame clones and lacks some. The sample carries about 88,000 clones, over 75% recorded once. The specimen was peripheral blood. Receptor source: a woman between 65 and 79 years old with acute or convalescent COVID-19.

The rearrangement uses TRBV24-1 and TRBJ2-7, with D possibly being TRBD2 (5 bases). The germline V gene has CDR1 KGHDR and CDR2 SFDVKD. With 12 bases removed from V and 6 bases from J, the gap between germline ends came to 14 bases. The CDR3 loop spans 11 amino acids. The CDR3 DNA sequence: TGTGCCTCTAGCTTGGGTTTCGAGCAGTACGTC. Translated: CASSLGFEQYV.

CDR3 sequence reads: CASSPPDRGAEAFF. The CDR3 DNA reads TGTGCCAGCAGCCCTCCGGACAGGGGCGCTGAAGCTTTCTTT. The V call is TRBV9, the J call TRBJ1-1, with 9 bases fitting TRBD1. V gave up 4 bases and J gave up 6 bases; unmatched junction bases: 7. Germline lookup yields CDR1 SGDLS and CDR2 YYNGEE. The CDR3 is made up of 14 amino acids.

This clone was picked up one time. V is TRBV19 and J is TRBJ1-2; TRBD1 might be the D (6 bases). The V end lost 3 bases, the J end lost 1 base, and 12 bases lay between the germline ends. The CDR3 runs 15 residues. Per the germline V gene, CDR1 is LNHDA and CDR2 is SQIVND (reference sequence). The CDR3 here is CASSIVTGINYGYTF. The CDR3 region has the DNA TGTGCCAGTAGTATTGTTACAGGGATTAACTATGGCTACACCTTC.

V gene TRBV3-1 (or the pseudogene TRBV3-2) combines with J gene TRBJ1-3; D uncertain. The CDR3 extends over 15 amino acids. The germline V and J ends were trimmed by 3 bases and 7 bases, with 16 bases remaining between them. Germline values: CDR1 LGHDT, CDR2 YNNKEL (reference sequence). In DNA form, the CDR3 reads TGTGCCAGCAGCCAGTTCCGAGTCCTAGAGAACACCATATATTTT. Protein product: CASSQFRVLENTIYF.

Written as DNA, the CDR3 is TGCGCCAGCAGCCAAGATCAGGGGGAACCCGCGAACACCGGGGAGCTGTTTTTT. The encoded protein is CASSQDQGEPANTGELFF. V is TRBV4-1 and J is TRBJ2-2; TRBD1 matches 7 bases. J gave up 0 bases and V 0 bases, and 7 bases lay outside the gene matches. In germline, CDR1 is MGHRA, CDR2 YSYEKL. There are 18 residues in the CDR3.

This sequence joins TRBV28 and TRBJ2-1; 7 bases are shared with TRBD1. V shed 5 bases, J shed 0 bases, and the junction held 7 bases outside the gene matches. The germline CDR1 and CDR2 sequences are MDHEN and SYDVKM. CDR3 length equals 16 residues. CDR3 in amino acids: CASSRDSRLSYNEQFF. The CDR3 DNA follows: TGTGCCAGCAGTCGGGACAGCCGCCTCTCCTACAATGAGCAGTTCTTC.

This clone was counted between two and nine times. The chain is built from TRBV27 and TRBJ1-4; 7 bases are shared with TRBD1. With 5 bases clipped from V and 11 bases from J, the junction kept 8 bases outside the gene matches. The CDR3 sequence is 13 residues long. Germline assignment: CDR1 MNHEY and CDR2 SMNVEV (reference sequence). The CDR3: CASSDRQGFKLFF. In nucleotides, the CDR3 is TGTGCCAGCAGTGACCGACAGGGATTTAAACTGTTTTTT.

This rearrangement joins TRBV10-3 to TRBJ2-5, with 7 bases matching TRBD2. V dropped 2 bases and J dropped 3; count of bases not matched to a gene: 6. Germline values: CDR1 ENHRY, CDR2 SYGVKD. The CDR3 has 15 residues. This CDR3 is CAISEPTSNEETQYF. CDR3 nucleotides: TGTGCCATCAGTGAGCCGACTAGCAATGAAGAGACCCAGTACTTC.

In nucleotides, the CDR3 is TGTGCCAGCAGCCAAGGGGGCGCGGGGGGCTACACCTTC. Translated, it gives CASSQGGAGGYTF. V and J are TRBV3-1 (or the pseudogene TRBV3-2) and TRBJ1-2, with D tentatively TRBD1 (5 bases). The CDR3 runs 13 residues. Germline CDR1 is LGHDT and CDR2 is YNNKEL (reference sequence). V lost 1 base and J 8 bases, leaving 11 bases between the germline ends.

The rearrangement links TRBV7-8 to TRBJ1-4; TRBD1 agrees at 7 bases. The CDR3 is made up of 16 amino acids. Germline CDR1 and CDR2: SGHVS and FQNEAQ. The V and J ends lost 2 bases and 4 bases, in that order; junction bases with no gene match: 7. The CDR3 protein is CASSLRGQLYNEKLFF. CDR3 DNA sequence: TGTGCCAGCAGCTTAAGGGGACAGCTTTATAATGAAAAACTGTTTTTT.

For the CDR3, the DNA is TGTGCCAGCAGCTCGCGGGACAGTTTTGTTTCACCCCTCCACTTT. It specifies CASSSRDSFVSPLHF. The chain recombines TRBV5-6 with TRBJ1-6; 7 bases are shared with TRBD1. Germline V gene data show CDR1 as SGHDT and CDR2 as YYEEEE. V trimming: 3 bases; J trimming: 9 bases; junction bases outside the gene matches: 9. This CDR3 contains 15 residues.

The rearrangement joins TRBV28 to TRBJ2-7; 8 bases map to TRBD1. The CDR3 length is 15 residues. CDR1 and CDR2 (germline): MDHEN, SYDVKM. The junction had 8 bases not matched to a gene; V was cut back by 3 bases and J by 4 bases. CDR3 sequence: CASSFQARGLYEQYV. The DNA of the CDR3 is TGTGCCAGCAGTTTTCAGGCCAGGGGGCTATACGAGCAGTACGTC.

V gene TRBV6-2 or TRBV6-3 combines with J gene TRBJ1-2; unclear D gene. The CDR3 runs 13 residues. The V end lost 0 bases, the J end lost 5 bases, and 7 bases lay between the germline ends. Germline assignment: CDR1 MNHEY and CDR2 SVGEGT. The DNA for the CDR3 is TGTGCCAGCAGTTACTCGACGGGGTATGGCTACACCTTC. This encodes CASSYSTGYGYTF.

This chain joins TRBV19 and TRBJ1-2; D is ambiguous. Trimming removed 5 bases from V and 2 bases from J, with 9 bases in between. The CDR3 covers 13 residues. In germline, CDR1 is LNHDA, CDR2 SQIVND (reference sequence). The CDR3 is CASSQQINYGYTF. The DNA for the CDR3 is TGTGCCAGTAGTCAACAGATAAACTATGGCTACACCTTC. Full variable domain (missing parts from reference TRBV19 and TRBJ1-2): DGGITQSPKYLFRKEGQNVTLSCEQNLNHDAMYWYRQDPGQGLRLIYYSQIVNDFQKGDIAEGYSVSREKKESFPLTVTSAQKNPTAFYLCASSQQINYGYTFGSGTRLTVV.

In nucleotides, the CDR3 is TGTGCCAGCAGCCACTCTCAGGGGGGGAACACTGAAGCTTTCTTT. It is translated as CASSHSQGGNTEAFF. The chain has TRBV5-4 and TRBJ1-1, with 7 bases lining up with TRBD1. The CDR3 is 15 amino acids. V shed 4 bases and J 1 base; nucleotides not matched to a gene: 7. The V gene's germline CDR1 is SGHNT and CDR2 YYREEE (reference sequence).

This clone occurred a few times. The rearrangement uses TRBV5-6 and TRBJ1-5; no reliable D call. Germline V gene lookup returns CDR1 SGHDT and CDR2 YYEEEE. V lost 1 base and J 4 bases, leaving 9 bases between the germline ends. The CDR3 totals 14 residues. CDR3 in DNA: TGTGCCAGCAGCTTGTGGGAGAGGAATCAGCCCCAGCATTTT. This encodes CASSLWERNQPQHF. The variable domain in full, completed from reference TRBV5-6 and TRBJ1-5, reads DAGVTQSPTHLIKTRGQQVTLRCSPKSGHDTVSWYQQALGQGPQFIFQYYEEEERQRGNFPDRFSGHQFPNYSSELNVNALLLGDSALYLCASSLWERNQPQHFGDGTRLSIL.

This chain uses TRBV6-5 with TRBJ2-1; D might be TRBD1 (7 bases). The CDR3 contains 13 residues. V lost 5 bases to trimming and J lost 3 bases, with 8 bases between them. CDR1 is MNHEY and CDR2 is SVGAGI in the germline V gene. CDR3 bases: TGTGCCAGCAGTCAGGGGGGCTACAATGAGCAGTTCTTC. Translated, it gives CASSQGGYNEQFF.

This chain uses TRBV3-1 (or the pseudogene TRBV3-2) with TRBJ1-4; no firm D call. CDR1 and CDR2 from the germline V gene are LGHDT and YNNKEL (reference sequence). V shed 0 bases and J shed 8 bases, with 10 bases lying between them. The CDR3 contains 14 residues. The CDR3 region is CASSQETGKEKLFF. CDR3 nucleotides: TGTGCCAGCAGCCAAGAAACGGGAAAGGAAAAACTGTTTTTT.

V gene TRBV24-1 combines with J gene TRBJ2-1, with 7 bases matching TRBD1. The CDR3 contains 16 residues. V dropped 3 bases and J dropped 6; count of bases not matched to a gene: 10. CDR1 is KGHDR and CDR2 is SFDVKD in the germline V gene. The CDR3 sequence is CATSDPHVGQANEQFF. For the CDR3, the DNA is TGTGCCACCAGTGATCCCCACGTTGGACAGGCCAATGAGCAGTTCTTC.

This chain's CDR3 is CASSSTGGLAGINEQFF. CDR3 sequence (DNA): TGTGCCAGTAGTAGTACAGGGGGACTAGCGGGAATCAATGAGCAGTTCTTC. The chain carries TRBV19 and TRBJ2-1; TRBD2 matches at 13 bases. The CDR3 runs to 17 residues. CDR1 is LNHDA, CDR2 SQIVND, per germline (reference sequence). J gave up 6 bases and V 4 bases, and 9 bases lay outside the gene matches.

This clone was recorded a few times. The chain uses TRBV28 and TRBJ1-6; tentative D call: TRBD1 (6 bases). The CDR3 is 18 amino acids. From germline, CDR1 is MDHEN and CDR2 SYDVKM. Trimming removed 6 bases from V and 3 bases from J, with 21 bases in between. The DNA of the CDR3 is TGTGCCAGCAGCCTCCCCGAAGCCGGGACACACTATAATTCACCCCTCCACTTT. Protein: CASSLPEAGTHYNSPLHF. The complete variable domain, with remaining parts taken from reference TRBV28 and TRBJ1-6, reads DVKVTQSSRYLVKRTGEKVFLECVQDMDHENMFWYRQDPGLGLRLIYFSYDVKMKEKGDIPEGYSVSREKKERFSLILESASTNQTSMYLCASSLPEAGTHYNSPLHFGNGTRLTVT.

The rearrangement links TRBV10-2 to TRBJ2-7; 9 bases fit TRBD1. Germline V gene data show CDR1 as WSHSY and CDR2 as SAAADI. V was pared by 2 bases and J by 3 bases, with 2 bases of the junction left unmatched. There are 14 residues in the CDR3. The chain's CDR3 is CASSEDRGDYEQYV. The CDR3 DNA reads as TGCGCCAGCAGTGAGGACAGGGGGGACTACGAGCAGTACGTC.

V and J are TRBV7-2 and TRBJ2-1; 9 bases are a match to TRBD2. This CDR3 region has 16 residues. V lost 1 base to trimming and J lost 6 bases; unmatched junction nucleotides: 7. Germline lookup yields CDR1 SGHTA and CDR2 FQGNSA. CDR3 in amino acids: CASSLGLAGLFNEQFF. CDR3 nucleotides: TGTGCCAGCAGCTTAGGGCTAGCGGGACTCTTCAATGAGCAGTTCTTC.

The chain combines TRBV12-5 with TRBJ2-1, with D unclear. The length of the CDR3 is 16 residues. The ends were cut back, 2 bases at V and 3 bases at J, with 14 bases in the middle. Germline assignment: CDR1 LGHNT and CDR2 FRNRAP. The CDR3 loop is CASGLPYGEVYNEQFF. The CDR3 nucleotides read TGTGCTAGTGGTTTGCCGTATGGTGAGGTCTACAATGAGCAGTTCTTC.

The rearrangement uses TRBV2 and TRBJ2-1; perhaps TRBD2 as D (5 bases). Per germline, CDR1 SNHLY and CDR2 FYNNEI. Trimming took 4 bases from V and 4 from J, leaving 14 bases between them. The CDR3 sequence is 15 residues long. The CDR3 DNA reads TGTGCCAGCAGTGTCGGTGCTAGCTTATACAATGAGCAGTTCTTC. Amino acids: CASSVGASLYNEQFF.

The chain combines TRBV27 with TRBJ1-1, with 9 bases matching TRBD1. Losses at the gene ends were 3 bases for V and 0 bases for J; bases not matched to a gene: 8. Germline V CDR1 and CDR2: MNHEY, SMNVEV (reference sequence). The length of the CDR3 is 17 residues. CDR3 nucleotide sequence: TGTGCCAGCAGTTTGCACTACGGACAGGGGCTGAACACTGAAGCTTTCTTT. Its protein product is CASSLHYGQGLNTEAFF.

This clone was observed a handful of times. The CDR3 is CASSYNPANYGYTF. Here the CDR3 DNA reads TGTGCCAGCAGTTACAATCCCGCTAACTATGGCTACACCTTC. This chain uses TRBV6-5 with TRBJ1-2, with D unclear. Trimming took 2 bases from V and 0 from J, leaving 7 bases between them. Germline assignment: CDR1 MNHEY and CDR2 SVGAGI. CDR3 length equals 14 residues.

The genes are TRBV28 and TRBJ2-3; 9 positions match TRBD2. The J segment lost 5 bases and the V segment lost 4 bases, leaving 19 bases of the junction unmatched. The CDR3 is 19 amino acids. Germline-derived CDR1 and CDR2 are MDHEN and SYDVKM. The CDR3 sequence: CASSSLSAGLAGFGDTQYF. In DNA, the CDR3 is TGTGCCAGCAGTTCCTTGTCCGCGGGGCTAGCGGGGTTTGGAGATACGCAGTATTTT.

The rearrangement joins TRBV30 to TRBJ2-1; a possible D gene is TRBD1 (6 bases). This CDR3 spans 13 amino acids. V gave up 7 bases and J gave up 4 bases, with 14 bases separating them. Germline V gene sequence: CDR1 GTSNPN, CDR2 SVGIG (reference sequence). The CDR3 spells CAFGPGQYNEQFF. The CDR3 coding sequence is TGTGCCTTTGGGCCTGGACAGTACAATGAGCAGTTCTTC. The full variable domain, in which reference TRBV30 and TRBJ2-1 provide the parts outside the CDR3, is SQTIHQWPATLVQPVGSPLSLECTVEGTSNPNLYWYRQAAGRGLQLLFYSVGIGQISSEVPQNLSASRPQDRQFILSSKKLLLSDSGFYLCAFGPGQYNEQFFGPGTRLTVL.